These T cell receptor beta chains were read from a single sample in a study of T-cell reconstitution after alpha-beta-depleted transplantation in children. TCRdb fed the PCR reads into MiXCR, producing one record per CDR3 protein. The table includes around 500,000 distinct CDR3 sequences, around 12% detected once. Sample: PBMCs from the stem cell graft donor, taken from the stem cell graft. The receptors originated from a human donor who donated a stem cell graft to a child with combined immunodeficiency. Each CDR3 is given with its conserved first and last residue. The D gene is left open where the match is weak.

d_gene	v_gene	j_gene	CDR3aa
.	TRBV24-1	TRBJ2-7	CATSDNEVLRQYF
.	TRBV4-3	TRBJ2-1	CASSQVHRYNEQFF
TRBD1	TRBV9	TRBJ2-2	CASSATGGFTGELFF
TRBD1	TRBV29-1	TRBJ1-2	CSVNLGQLTF
TRBD2	TRBV9	TRBJ2-3	CASSVRGRFTDTQYF
TRBD1	TRBV7-2	TRBJ2-6	CASTKNPGAGGSGANVLTF
TRBD2	TRBV27	TRBJ2-7	CASSQTGTSVYEQYF
.	TRBV28	TRBJ2-3	CASSLNPGVADTQYF
.	TRBV2	TRBJ2-3	CASLRAPGGTDTQYF
.	TRBV5-5	TRBJ2-2	CASSLGATETGELFF
TRBD2	TRBV27	TRBJ2-1	CASSSRSSHPTSGKLVF
.	TRBV7-9	TRBJ2-5	CASSYTGTGETQYF
.	TRBV12-3/TRBV12-4	TRBJ2-2	CASSSLGELFF
.	TRBV11-2	TRBJ2-7	CASSLTTAYEQYF
.	TRBV3-1	TRBJ2-7	CASSPQSYEQYF
.	TRBV29-1	TRBJ1-1	CSVVVTGAPGTEAFF
.	TRBV20-1	TRBJ2-7	CSATGENYEQYF